The next 25 T cell receptor beta chains were all read from a single sample in a study of beta chain features in type 1 diabetes (dated by TCRdb to between 2018 and 2020). The paper as a whole reports these results and caveats: Type 1 diabetes patients showed a moderate but significant shortening of TCRB CDR3 length in all four CD4+ subsets.

For these receptors, no antigen is known. The receptor library was made with the immunoSEQ multiplex PCR assay. The entire isolated RNA was reverse transcribed using the High Capacity cDNA Reverse Transcription Kit, and thus expressed TCRB transcripts were sequenced. The source is immuneACCESS, and TCRdb retained only in-frame sequences with V and J called. Part of the clones is not carried over; for the studies checked, unresolved V genes explain less than half of this, and the remainder is unexplained. The sample includes about 120,000 clones, with about 18% observed a single time. Clones ranked in the top ten supply around 2.5% of the sample. Sequencing was performed on central memory CD4+ T cells from blood. Receptors originate from a young man with type 1 diabetes.

The chain recombines TRBV27 with TRBJ2-5, with 9 nucleotides matching TRBD2. Looked up from germline, CDR1 is MNHEY and CDR2 is SMNVEV (reference sequence). This CDR3 is 13 amino acids long. Germline trimming cut 3 bases from V and 5 bases from J; bases unmatched to any gene: 1. CDR3 loop: CASSFTSGETQYF. The CDR3 coding sequence is TGTGCCAGCAGTTTTACTAGCGGGGAGACCCAGTACTTC.

This clone appeared a few times. The rearrangement uses TRBV7-3 and TRBJ2-2; perhaps TRBD1 as D (6 bases). Germline CDR1 and CDR2: SGHTA and FQGTGA. The CDR3 spans 15 residues. V was clipped by 4 bases and J by 4 bases, with 13 bases between them. This CDR3 reads CASSSPLQGTGELFF. CDR3 coding DNA: TGTGCCAGCAGCTCGCCTTTACAGGGCACCGGGGAGCTGTTTTTT.

J is TRBJ2-1 and V is TRBV18, with D maybe TRBD2 (5 bases). This CDR3 is built from 16 residues. Germline V gene data show CDR1 as KGHSH and CDR2 as LQKENI. Trimming cost V 0 bases and J 0 bases, with 9 bases left between them. CDR3 residues: CASSPPMGSSYNEQFF. CDR3 DNA sequence: TGTGCCAGCTCACCACCGATGGGGAGCTCCTACAATGAGCAGTTCTTC. Full variable domain (missing parts from reference TRBV18 and TRBJ2-1): NAGVMQNPRHLVRRRGQEARLRCSPMKGHSHVYWYRQLPEEGLKFMVYLQKENIIDESGMPKERFSAEFPKEGPSILRIQQVVRGDSAAYFCASSPPMGSSYNEQFFGPGTRLTVL.

The chain couples TRBV18 to TRBJ1-6, with TRBD1 as a possible D gene (5 bases). Trimming stripped 1 base from V and 5 bases from J, with 15 bases between. CDR3 length: 17 residues. Germline V gene lookup returns CDR1 KGHSH and CDR2 LQKENI. The CDR3 loop is CASSPQNTRVDNSPLHF. In nucleotides, the CDR3 is TGTGCCAGCTCACCACAAAATACCAGGGTTGATAATTCACCCCTCCACTTT.

This clone was counted many times. The same CDR3 can be traced to other DNA sequences in this sample. CDR3: CASSLSGNEQFF. The DNA of the CDR3 is TGTGCCAGCAGCTTGAGTGGTAATGAGCAGTTCTTC. The chain joins TRBV7-3 to TRBJ2-1, with D unclear. The V end lost 3 bases, the J end lost 7 bases, and 7 bases lay between the germline ends. The CDR3 has 12 residues. The germline CDR1 and CDR2 sequences are SGHTA and FQGTGA.

This clone is medium-sized by share. V is TRBV11-2 and J is TRBJ2-1; D is unresolved. The length of the CDR3 is 14 residues. CDR1 and CDR2 from the germline V gene are SGHAT and FQNNGV. Between the trimmed V and J ends, which lost 8 bases and 0 bases, there was a span of 11 bases. CDR3 sequence: CASSGRVSYNEQFF. The CDR3 nucleotides are TGTGCCAGCTCTGGCCGGGTCTCCTACAATGAGCAGTTCTTC.

The chain is built from TRBV5-4 and TRBJ2-5; unclear D gene. Germline lookup yields CDR1 SGHNT and CDR2 YYREEE (reference sequence). V was pared by 0 bases and J by 2 bases, with 5 bases between. The CDR3 sequence is 13 residues long. CDR3 protein: CASSLGQQETQYF. Here the CDR3 DNA reads TGTGCCAGCAGCTTGGGGCAGCAAGAGACCCAGTACTTC.

The chain's CDR3 is CASSLTGYEQYF. In DNA, the CDR3 is TGTGCCAGCAGCCTCACAGGCTACGAGCAGTACTTC. This chain uses TRBV7-2 with TRBJ2-5; possibly TRBD1 for D (5 bases). Gene TRBJ2-7 matches the end of the DNA better, so the J call may be wrong. The CDR3 sequence is 12 residues long. CDR1 is SGHTA and CDR2 is FQGNSA in the germline V gene.

Remarks on this clone: The same CDR3 can be traced to other DNA sequences in this sample. The J gene is TRBJ2-7, the V gene TRBV4-2; 7 positions match TRBD1. The CDR3 totals 15 residues. After removal of 4 bases from V and 0 bases from J, the junction contained 6 bases not matched to a gene. Germline CDR1 LGHNA, CDR2 YNFKEQ. Written as DNA, the CDR3 is TGTGCCAGCAGCCCCAAGGGACAGAGCTCCTACGAGCAGTACTTC. This encodes CASSPKGQSSYEQYF.

The chain uses TRBV29-1 and TRBJ2-3; no definite D call. V dropped 0 bases and J dropped 0 bases, with 4 bases sitting between them. The CDR3 extends over 13 amino acids. Germline CDR1 reads SQVTM; CDR2 reads ANQGSEA. The DNA for the CDR3 is TGCAGCGTTGAAGAGGTCAGCACAGATACGCAGTATTTT. Its translation: CSVEEVSTDTQYF.

Remarks on this clone: Possible read error: a much larger clone is one base away. The sample has other DNA sequences that encode this CDR3 too. This rearrangement joins TRBV11-2 to TRBJ2-3; D unclear. The CDR3 loop spans 12 amino acids. The V end lost 4 bases, the J end lost 1 base, and 3 bases lay between the germline ends. Germline V gene data show CDR1 as SGHAT and CDR2 as FQNNGV. The CDR3 DNA is TGTGCCAGCAGCTCTGGCACAGATACGCAGTATTTT. Protein: CASSSGTDTQYF. The complete variable domain, with remaining parts taken from reference TRBV11-2 and TRBJ2-3, reads EAGVAQSPRYKIIEKRQSVAFWCNPISGHATLYWYQQILGQGPKLLIQFQNNGVVDDSQLPKDRFSAERLKGVDSTLKIQPAKLEDSAVYLCASSSGTDTQYFGPGTRLTVL.

The chain carries TRBV30 and TRBJ2-5; 8 bases agree with TRBD1. V lost 5 bases to trimming and J lost 4 bases; unmatched junction nucleotides: 6. CDR3 length equals 13 residues. The germline CDR1 and CDR2 sequences are GTSNPN and SVGIG (reference sequence). The CDR3 here is CAWVRQGLETQYF. The DNA of the CDR3 is TGTGCCTGGGTCAGACAGGGGTTAGAGACCCAGTACTTC.

Only a few counts were recorded for this clone. The chain recombines TRBV25-1 with TRBJ2-4, with 8 bases lining up with TRBD2. V trimming: 3 bases; J trimming: 8 bases; junction bases outside the gene matches: 6. This CDR3 comprises 14 residues. Germline loops: CDR1 MGHDK, CDR2 SYGVNS. CDR3 amino acids: CASSDKRGNDIQYF. The CDR3 region has the DNA TGTGCCAGCAGTGATAAGCGGGGGAACGACATTCAGTACTTC.

This clone was counted between two and nine times. This chain connects TRBV29-1 to TRBJ1-2; TRBD1 agrees at 7 bases. V was pared by 7 bases and J by 6 bases, with 5 bases of the junction left unmatched. CDR1 is SQVTM and CDR2 is ANQGSEA in the germline V gene. The CDR3 covers 11 residues. DNA for the CDR3: TGCAGCGCAAGACAGGGCGATGGCTACACCTTC. Its protein product is CSARQGDGYTF. Looking up the rest from reference TRBV29-1 and TRBJ1-2 gives the full variable domain: SAVISQKPSRDICQRGTSLTIQCQVDSQVTMMFWYRQQPGQSLTLIATANQGSEATYESGFVIDKFPISRPNLTFSTLTVSNMSPEDSSIYLCSARQGDGYTFGSGTRLTVV.

This clone has only a few counts. The rearrangement links TRBV2 to TRBJ2-5; 7 bases align to TRBD1. V lost 6 bases and J lost 4; bases outside the gene matches: 8. The CDR3 runs to 14 residues. Germline CDR1 is SNHLY and CDR2 is FYNNEI. The CDR3 region is CASSETGPRETQYF. The CDR3, as DNA: TGTGCCAGCAGCGAGACAGGGCCCAGAGAGACCCAGTACTTC.

The J gene is TRBJ1-4, the V gene TRBV19; no clear D gene. V was shortened by 5 bases and J by 6 bases, with 13 bases between the two germline ends. The CDR3 sequence is 14 residues long. The germline V gene encodes CDR1 LNHDA and CDR2 SQIVND (reference sequence). The CDR3 spells CASSPQHSYEKLFF. CDR3 DNA: TGTGCCAGTAGTCCGCAACACAGTTATGAAAAACTGTTTTTT.

The V gene is TRBV30, the J gene TRBJ2-5, with D hard to call. Germline V gene sequence: CDR1 GTSNPN, CDR2 SVGIG (reference sequence). V was cut by 5 bases and J by 1 base, with 8 bases left in between. The CDR3 loop spans 12 amino acids. The CDR3 loop reads CAWEVGQETQYF. In DNA, the CDR3 is TGTGCCTGGGAGGTCGGCCAAGAGACCCAGTACTTC.

J is TRBJ2-2 and V is TRBV9; no firm D call. Trimming stripped 2 bases from V and 5 bases from J, with 4 bases between. Germline V gene sequence: CDR1 SGDLS, CDR2 YYNGEE. This CDR3 comprises 12 residues. Here the CDR3 DNA reads TGTGCCAGCAGCGTTACGACCGGGGAGCTGTTTTTT. As protein: CASSVTTGELFF.

The CDR3 region has the DNA TGTGCCATCAAAGTAGCGGGAGGACATAACAATGAGCAGTTCTTC. Translation: CAIKVAGGHNNEQFF. The rearrangement joins TRBV10-3 to TRBJ2-1, with 10 bases aligning to TRBD2. The ends lost 7 bases at V and 5 bases at J; junction bases unmatched: 8. In germline, CDR1 is ENHRY, CDR2 SYGVKD. CDR3 length equals 15 residues.

This clone has a handful of counts. The chain is built from TRBV7-2 and TRBJ2-2; the D is unclear. The length of the CDR3 is 14 residues. Trimming took 5 bases from V and 1 from J, leaving 8 bases between them. Germline V gene data show CDR1 as SGHTA and CDR2 as FQGNSA. Here the CDR3 reads CASSASLNTGELFF. CDR3 in DNA: TGTGCCAGCAGCGCGAGCTTGAACACCGGGGAGCTGTTTTTT.

This rearrangement joins TRBV7-9 to TRBJ2-7; D gene uncertain. The CDR3 extends over 13 amino acids. Germline V gene lookup returns CDR1 SEHNR and CDR2 FQNEAQ (reference sequence). Trimming removed 1 base from V and 5 bases from J, with 9 bases in between. CDR3 nucleotide sequence: TGTGCCAGCAGCTTAGTCGGCACCGACGAGCAGTACTTC. Amino acids: CASSLVGTDEQYF.

This clone was recorded a few times. The chain carries TRBV19 and TRBJ2-3; D gene ambiguous. Germline values: CDR1 LNHDA, CDR2 SQIVND (reference sequence). Trimming left V 10 bases short and J 3 bases short, with 8 bases between. This CDR3 contains 11 residues. This CDR3 is CATSWTDTQYF. DNA of the CDR3: TGTGCCACCTCCTGGACAGATACGCAGTATTTT. Together with reference TRBV19 and TRBJ2-3, the CDR3 gives the full variable domain: DGGITQSPKYLFRKEGQNVTLSCEQNLNHDAMYWYRQDPGQGLRLIYYSQIVNDFQKGDIAEGYSVSREKKESFPLTVTSAQKNPTAFYLCATSWTDTQYFGPGTRLTVL.

The V and J genes are TRBV7-2 and TRBJ2-7, with D unclear. Germline V CDR1 and CDR2: SGHTA, FQGNSA. The CDR3 is made up of 14 amino acids. V was shortened by 1 base and J by 0 bases, with 7 bases between the two germline ends. The CDR3 is CASSLDSSSYEQYF. CDR3 nucleotide sequence: TGTGCCAGCAGCTTAGACAGCTCCTCCTACGAGCAGTACTTC.

This clone has only a few counts. This chain joins TRBV6-6 and TRBJ2-2, with no clear D. The V gene lost 7 bases and the J gene lost 0 bases, with 9 bases spanning the gap. The CDR3 length is 14 residues. Looked up from germline, CDR1 is MNHNY and CDR2 is SVGAGI (reference sequence). The CDR3 spells CASNGRTNTGELFF. The CDR3 region has the DNA TGTGCCAGCAACGGCAGGACGAACACCGGGGAGCTGTTTTTT.

There are a few counts of this clone. The chain links TRBV30 to TRBJ2-2, with 7 bases fitting TRBD1. Germline V gene sequence: CDR1 GTSNPN, CDR2 SVGIG (reference sequence). Germline trimming cut 4 bases from V and 5 bases from J; bases unmatched to any gene: 13. The CDR3 has 16 amino acids. The CDR3 is CAWTKKGATGTGELFF. For the CDR3, the DNA is TGTGCCTGGACCAAAAAGGGGGCGACCGGAACCGGGGAGCTGTTTTTT.